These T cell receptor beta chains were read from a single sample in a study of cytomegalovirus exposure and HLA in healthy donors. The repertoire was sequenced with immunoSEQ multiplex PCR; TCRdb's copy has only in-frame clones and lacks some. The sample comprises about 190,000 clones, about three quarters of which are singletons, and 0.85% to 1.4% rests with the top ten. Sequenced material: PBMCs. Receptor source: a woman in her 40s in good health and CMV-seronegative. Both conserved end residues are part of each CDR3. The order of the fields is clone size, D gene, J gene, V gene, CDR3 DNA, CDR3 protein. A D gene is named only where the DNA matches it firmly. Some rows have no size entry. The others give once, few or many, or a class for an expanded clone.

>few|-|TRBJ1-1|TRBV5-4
TGTGCCAGCAGCTTGGTCCAGGGGAACACTGAAGCTTTCTTT
CASSLVQGNTEAFF
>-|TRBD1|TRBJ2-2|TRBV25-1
TGTGCCAGCAGGGCCCGGACAGGGGAGGCCGGGGAGCTGTTTTTT
CASRARTGEAGELFF
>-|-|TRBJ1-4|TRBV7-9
TGTGCCAGCACCTCAGAGGCAGCAAAACTGTTTTTT
CASTSEAAKLFF
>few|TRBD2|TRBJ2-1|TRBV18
TGTGCCAGCTCACTAGCGCTCCTAGCGGGTTACAATGAGCAGTTCTTC
CASSLALLAGYNEQFF
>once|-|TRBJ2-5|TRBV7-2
TGTGCCAGCAGCCGATCAGGGACACACCAAGAGACCCAGTACTTC
CASSRSGTHQETQYF
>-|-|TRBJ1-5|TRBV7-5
TGTGTCAGAAGCCCAAAGACAGGGGGCCAGCCCCAGCATTTT
CVRSPKTGGQPQHF
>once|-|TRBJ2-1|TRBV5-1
TGCGCCAGCAGCTTGAGTAAGGGGGAGGGCCCCCTTCACAATGAGCAGTTCTTC
CASSLSKGEGPLHNEQFF
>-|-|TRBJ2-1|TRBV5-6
TGTGCCAGCAGTCCGGACTATACCAGTAACAATGAGCAGTTCTTC
CASSPDYTSNNEQFF
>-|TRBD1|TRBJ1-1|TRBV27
TGTGCCAGCAGTAGGGGGACAGGGGCGAGTTTGAACACTGAAGCTTTCTTT
CASSRGTGASLNTEAFF
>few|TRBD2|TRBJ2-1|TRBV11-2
TGTGCCAGCAGCGTAAGCGGGAGCTATGAGCAGTTCTTC
CASSVSGSYEQFF
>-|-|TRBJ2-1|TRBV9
TGTGCCAGCAGCGTAGGTGGCGGGATTGACAATGAGCAGTTCTTC
CASSVGGGIDNEQFF
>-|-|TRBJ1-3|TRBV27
TGTGCCAGCAGCCCAGTTTTTGGGGGGACTGGAAACACCATATATTTT
CASSPVFGGTGNTIYF
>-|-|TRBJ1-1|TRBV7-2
TGTGCCAGCAGCCTCGGCTTGGGGAGCACTGAAGCTTTCTTT
CASSLGLGSTEAFF
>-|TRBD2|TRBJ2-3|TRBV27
TGTGCCAGCAGTATAGCGGGAGGAATAGATACGCAGTATTTT
CASSIAGGIDTQYF
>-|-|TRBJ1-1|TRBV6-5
TGTGCCAGCAACTACAGGGCTGGGGCGGAAGCTTTCTTT
CASNYRAGAEAFF
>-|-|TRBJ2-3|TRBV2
TGTGCCAGCAGTGAAGCCGGGTTCACAGATACGCAGTATTTT
CASSEAGFTDTQYF
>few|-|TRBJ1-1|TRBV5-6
TGTGCCAGCAGCTTCGGGGATTCCGCTGAAGCTTTCTTT
CASSFGDSAEAFF
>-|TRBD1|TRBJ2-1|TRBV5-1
TGCGCCAGCAGCGGGGGACAGGGCTCCTACAATGAGCAGTTCTTC
CASSGGQGSYNEQFF
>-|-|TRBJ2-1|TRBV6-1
TGTGCCAGCAGCACAGGAACTCACAATGAGCAGTTCTTC
CASSTGTHNEQFF
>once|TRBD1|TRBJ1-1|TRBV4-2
TGTGCCAGCAGCGGAATGAAAGGGACAGCGAATAACCCTGAAGCTTTCTTT
CASSGMKGTANNPEAFF
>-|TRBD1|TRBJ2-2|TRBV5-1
TGCGCCAGCAGCTTGCGACAGGGGGTCGGGGAGCTGTTTTTT
CASSLRQGVGELFF
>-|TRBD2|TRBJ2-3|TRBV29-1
TGCAGCGTTAAGGCGGGAGGGAATCGGGATATGCAGTATTTT
CSVKAGGNRDMQYF
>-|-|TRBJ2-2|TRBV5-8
TGTGCCAGCAGCTCGCTCCGCGCTAGCACAAGAGGGCGTATCGGGGAGCTGTTTTTT
CASSSLRASTRGRIGELFF
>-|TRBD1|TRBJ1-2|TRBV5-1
TGCGCCAGCAGCGGGGGACAGGGGTTTTATGGCTACACCTTC
CASSGGQGFYGYTF
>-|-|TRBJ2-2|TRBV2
TGTGCCAGCAGTGCAGTACAGACGAACACCGGGGAGCTGTTTTTT
CASSAVQTNTGELFF
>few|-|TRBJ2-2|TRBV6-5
TGTGCCAGCAGTTACCGGGGCACCGGGGAGCTGTTTTTT
CASSYRGTGELFF
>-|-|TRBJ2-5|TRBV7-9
TGTGCCAGCAGCTTATGGGTCGGGGACCAAGAGACCCAGTACTTC
CASSLWVGDQETQYF
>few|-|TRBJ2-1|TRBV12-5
TGTGCTAGTGGCCCACCAGGGCCCCTCGACAATGAGCAGTTCTTC
CASGPPGPLDNEQFF
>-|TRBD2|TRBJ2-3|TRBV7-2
TGTGCCAGCAGCTTAACTAGCGGGAGAGCAGATACGCAGTATTTT
CASSLTSGRADTQYF
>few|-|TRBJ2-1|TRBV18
TGTGCCAGCTCGGCGCTGGGAGCTTATGAGCAGTTCTTC
CASSALGAYEQFF
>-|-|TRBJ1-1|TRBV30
TGTGCCTCAACCCCGGCGGGGAACACTGAAGCTTTCTTT
CASTPAGNTEAFF
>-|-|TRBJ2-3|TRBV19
TGTGCCAGTAGTATTGCAGGCCCAGATACGCAGTATTTT
CASSIAGPDTQYF
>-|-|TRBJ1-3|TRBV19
TGTGCCAGTAGTAACCGGGACACCTACTCTGGAAACACCATATATTTT
CASSNRDTYSGNTIYF
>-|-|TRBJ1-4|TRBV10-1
TGCGCCAGCAGGGGGCAGGGTAATGAAAAACTGTTTTTT
CASRGQGNEKLFF
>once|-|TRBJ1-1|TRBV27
TGTGCCAGCAGTTCAAAACTCGCCCCGAACACTGAAGCTTTCTTT
CASSSKLAPNTEAFF
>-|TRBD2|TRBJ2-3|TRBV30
TGTGCCTGGATAGCGGGGTCCACAGATACGCAGTATTTT
CAWIAGSTDTQYF
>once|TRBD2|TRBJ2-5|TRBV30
TGTGCCTGGAGTGGGTATGGCGGGAGAGGTAGGGAGACCCAGTACTTC
CAWSGYGGRGRETQYF
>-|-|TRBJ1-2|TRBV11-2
TGTGCCAGCAGCTTACACCCGGGACTGCCGAACTATGGCTACACCTTC
CASSLHPGLPNYGYTF
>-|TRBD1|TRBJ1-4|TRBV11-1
TGTGCCAGCAGCTCTACCAGGGGGACAAATGAAAAACTGTTTTTT
CASSSTRGTNEKLFF
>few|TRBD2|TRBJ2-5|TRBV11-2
TGTGCCAGCAGAACCGCGACTAGCGGACAAGAGACCCAGTACTTC
CASRTATSGQETQYF
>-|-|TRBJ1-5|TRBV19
TGTGCCAGTAGTATAATTTTAGGGGCGCGTCAGCCCCAGCATTTT
CASSIILGARQPQHF
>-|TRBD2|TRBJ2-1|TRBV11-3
TGTGCCAGCAGCTTTGGCGGGAGTGCCGATGAGCAGTTCTTC
CASSFGGSADEQFF
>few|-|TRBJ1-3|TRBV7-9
TGTGCCAGCAGCCCGATAGAGTGGGGACTTGGAAACACCATATATTTT
CASSPIEWGLGNTIYF
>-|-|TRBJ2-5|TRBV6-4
TGTGCCAGCAGGGACACCGAAGGGAGAGAGACCCAGTACTTC
CASRDTEGRETQYF
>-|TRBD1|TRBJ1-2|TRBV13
TGTGCCAGCAGCTTAGGGGACAGGGAGTCCTATGGCTACACCTTC
CASSLGDRESYGYTF
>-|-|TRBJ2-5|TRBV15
TGTGCCACCAGCTTCCAGGGCCAAGAGACCCAGTACTTC
CATSFQGQETQYF
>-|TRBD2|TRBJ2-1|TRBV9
TGTGCCAGCAGCGTCCAGTCTAGCGGCAAATACAATGAGCAGTTCTTC
CASSVQSSGKYNEQFF